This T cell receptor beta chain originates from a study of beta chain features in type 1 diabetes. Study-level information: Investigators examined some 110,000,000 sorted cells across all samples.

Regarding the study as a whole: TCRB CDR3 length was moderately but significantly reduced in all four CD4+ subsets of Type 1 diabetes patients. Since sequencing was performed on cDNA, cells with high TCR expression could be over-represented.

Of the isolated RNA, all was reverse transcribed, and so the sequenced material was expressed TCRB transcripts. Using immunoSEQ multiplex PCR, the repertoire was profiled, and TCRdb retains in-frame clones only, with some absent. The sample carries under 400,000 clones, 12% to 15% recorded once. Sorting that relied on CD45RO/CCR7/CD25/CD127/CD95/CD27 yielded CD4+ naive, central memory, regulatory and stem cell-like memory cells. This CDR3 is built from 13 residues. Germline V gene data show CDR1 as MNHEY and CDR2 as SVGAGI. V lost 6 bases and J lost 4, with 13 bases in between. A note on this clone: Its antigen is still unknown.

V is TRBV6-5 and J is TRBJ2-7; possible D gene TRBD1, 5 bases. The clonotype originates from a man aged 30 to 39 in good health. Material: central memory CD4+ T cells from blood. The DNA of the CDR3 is TGTGCCAGCAGCCTGACAGTAGGTTACGAGCAGTACTTC. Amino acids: CASSLTVGYEQYF.